One sample yielded the 8 T cell receptor beta chains listed below, sequenced in a study of cytomegalovirus exposure and HLA in healthy donors. In the PCR, 60 Vbeta and 13 Jbeta primers were used. Profiling relied on immunoSEQ multiplex PCR, and the TCRdb table lists in-frame clones only, not all of them. The repertoire holds fewer than 110,000 clones, with 82% as singletons. The sample was PBMCs. The source is a man aged 25 to 40 in good health and CMV-seropositive.

This rearrangement joins TRBV7-9 to TRBJ2-5; 15 bases fit TRBD2. TRBJ2-7 matches the DNA end more closely, so the J call is doubtful. CDR1 is SEHNR, CDR2 FQNEAQ, per germline (reference sequence). The CDR3 totals 17 residues. CDR3: CASSPPGLAGGIYEQYF. The CDR3 coding sequence is TGTGCCAGCAGCCCCCCAGGACTAGCGGGGGGGATCTACGAGCAGTACTTC.

This chain uses TRBV6-4 with TRBJ1-3; no clear D gene. V lost 1 base and J 2 bases, leaving 30 bases between the germline ends. The CDR3 runs to 22 residues. Germline V lookup: CDR1 MRHNA, CDR2 SNTAGT. The CDR3 protein is CASSDYISTDARRKAPGNTIYF. The DNA of the CDR3 is TGTGCCAGCAGTGACTATATTTCTACGGACGCCAGGAGGAAAGCCCCTGGAAACACCATATATTTT.

CDR3 protein: CASSPLLGGTEKLFF. CDR3 bases: TGTGCCAGCAGTCCCCTCCTTGGAGGGACTGAAAAACTGTTTTTT. The V and J genes are TRBV27 and TRBJ1-4, with a weak D call TRBD1 (5 bases). The germline gives CDR1 MNHEY, CDR2 SMNVEV (reference sequence). The CDR3 has 15 residues. Trimming took 5 bases from V and 7 from J, leaving 17 bases between them.

The V and J genes are TRBV19 and TRBJ1-2; 7 bases line up with TRBD1. Trimming at V came to 11 bases and at J to 8 bases, leaving 20 bases not matched to a gene. Germline CDR1 is LNHDA and CDR2 is SQIVND (reference sequence). This CDR3 has 15 residues. CDR3 DNA: TGTGCCTCCGCCCGAGGGACAGCTACTAATAAAGGCTACACCTTC. This gives the protein CASARGTATNKGYTF.

Worth noting for this clone: Sequence at one end of the junction differs from germline and may be a read error. The genes are TRBV5-1 and TRBJ2-4; a possible D gene is TRBD1 (5 bases). This CDR3 region has 13 residues. Looked up from germline, CDR1 is SGHRS and CDR2 is YFSETQ. CDR3 in amino acids: CASSLDTGNSQYF. For the CDR3, the DNA is TGCGCCAGCAGCTTGGACACAGGAAACAGTCAGTACTTC.

This chain links TRBV6-9 with TRBJ2-5; 11 nucleotides align to TRBD1. Per germline, CDR1 MNHGY and CDR2 SVAAGI. With 6 bases clipped from V and 1 base from J, the junction kept 1 base outside the gene matches. This CDR3 region has 14 residues. This CDR3 reads CASRGTGGQETQYF. The CDR3 DNA is TGTGCCAGCAGGGGGACAGGGGGCCAAGAGACCCAGTACTTC.

The gene calls are TRBV7-9 and TRBJ1-1; 8 nucleotides align to TRBD1. In germline, CDR1 is SEHNR, CDR2 FQNEAQ (reference sequence). V dropped 5 bases and J dropped 4; count of bases not matched to a gene: 6. The CDR3 is made up of 14 amino acids. The CDR3 bases are TGTGCCAGCAGCATTCAGGGGGCGCCCACTGAAGCTTTCTTT. It codes for CASSIQGAPTEAFF.

V and J are TRBV18 and TRBJ2-1, with D possibly matching TRBD1 (6 bases). CDR3 length: 12 amino acids. V was pared by 6 bases and J by 8 bases, with 11 bases between. Germline lookup yields CDR1 KGHSH and CDR2 LQKENI. The CDR3: CASSGNRDEQFF. The CDR3 DNA follows: TGTGCCAGCTCCGGAAACAGGGATGAGCAGTTCTTC.